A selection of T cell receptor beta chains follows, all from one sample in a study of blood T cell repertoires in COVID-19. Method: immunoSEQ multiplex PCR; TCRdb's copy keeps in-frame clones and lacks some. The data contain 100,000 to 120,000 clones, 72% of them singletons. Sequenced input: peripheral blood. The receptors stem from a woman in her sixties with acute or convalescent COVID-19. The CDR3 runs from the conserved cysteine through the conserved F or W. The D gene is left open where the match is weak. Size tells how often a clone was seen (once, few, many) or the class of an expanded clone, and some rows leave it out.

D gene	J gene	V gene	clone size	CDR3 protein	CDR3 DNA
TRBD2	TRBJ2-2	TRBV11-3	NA	CASSTSGGNTGELFF	TGTGCCAGCAGCACAAGCGGGGGGAACACCGGGGAGCTGTTTTTT
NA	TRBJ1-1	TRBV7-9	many	CASRGKERMNTEAFF	TGTGCCAGCAGGGGAAAGGAGCGGATGAACACTGAAGCTTTCTTT
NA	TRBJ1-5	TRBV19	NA	CATKGPHQPQHF	TGTGCCACCAAGGGGCCCCATCAGCCCCAGCATTTT
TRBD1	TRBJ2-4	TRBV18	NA	CASSPTTGAKNIQYF	TGTGCCAGCTCACCAACGACAGGGGCCAAAAACATTCAGTACTTC
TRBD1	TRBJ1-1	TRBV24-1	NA	CATSGDRTTIWVTEAFF	TGTGCCACCAGTGGGGACAGGACCACTATCTGGGTCACTGAAGCTTTCTTT
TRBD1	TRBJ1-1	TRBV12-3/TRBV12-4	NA	CASSNTGGSEAFF	TGTGCCAGCAGTAATACAGGGGGTAGTGAAGCTTTCTTT
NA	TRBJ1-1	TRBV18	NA	CASSPPSRGANTEAFF	TGTGCCAGCTCACCACCCAGCCGCGGAGCGAACACTGAAGCTTTCTTT
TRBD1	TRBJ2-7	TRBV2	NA	CASSYSGTGTEQYF	TGTGCCAGCAGTTATTCCGGGACAGGGACCGAGCAGTACTTC
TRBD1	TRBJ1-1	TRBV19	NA	CASRRPGNRGHTEAFF	TGTGCCAGTAGGAGGCCAGGGAACAGGGGACACACTGAAGCTTTCTTT
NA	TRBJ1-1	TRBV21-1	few	CASSKAHPRQGYTEAFF	TGTGCCAGCAGCAAAGCCCACCCCCGACAGGGTTACACTGAAGCTTTCTTT
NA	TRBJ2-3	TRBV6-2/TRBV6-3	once	CASSYEPRTDLSDTQYF	TGTGCCAGCAGTTACGAGCCCCGGACGGACTTATCCGATACGCAGTATTTT
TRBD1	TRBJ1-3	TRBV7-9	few	CASSPRTGLSGNTIYF	TGTGCCAGCAGCCCCCGGACAGGACTCTCTGGAAACACCATATATTTT
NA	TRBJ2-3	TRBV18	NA	CASSLRKSTDTQYF	TGTGCCAGCTCACTGCGAAAGAGCACAGATACGCAGTATTTT
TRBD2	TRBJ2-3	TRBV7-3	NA	CASSNGAGTQYF	TGTGCCAGCAGCAACGGAGCGGGGACGCAGTATTTT
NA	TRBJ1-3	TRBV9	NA	CASSVASTFGSGNTIYF	TGTGCCAGCAGCGTAGCTAGTACATTTGGGTCTGGAAACACCATATATTTT
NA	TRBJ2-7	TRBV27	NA	CASSLSGGRVRYEQYF	TGTGCCAGCAGTTTATCGGGTGGCAGGGTGCGCTACGAGCAGTACTTC
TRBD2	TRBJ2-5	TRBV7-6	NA	CASSLDSGGGAETQYF	TGTGCCAGCAGCCTCGATAGCGGGGGAGGAGCGGAGACCCAGTACTTC
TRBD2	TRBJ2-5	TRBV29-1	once	CSVRLAGLYQETQYF	TGCAGCGTCAGACTAGCGGGACTGTACCAAGAGACCCAGTACTTC
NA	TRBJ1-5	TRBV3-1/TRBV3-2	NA	CASSHNLRNQPQHF	TGTGCCAGCAGCCATAACTTGCGGAATCAGCCCCAGCATTTT
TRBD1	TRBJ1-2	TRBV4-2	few	CASSQNRGITNYGYTF	TGTGCCAGCAGCCAAAACAGGGGGATTACTAACTATGGCTACACCTTC
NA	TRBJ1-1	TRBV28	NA	CASSLNRAEAFF	TGTGCCAGCAGTTTAAACAGGGCTGAAGCTTTCTTT
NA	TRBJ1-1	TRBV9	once	CASSGYRTEAFF	TGTGCCAGCAGCGGGTACAGGACTGAAGCTTTCTTT
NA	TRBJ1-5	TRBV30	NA	CAWSQNSNQPQHF	TGTGCCTGGAGTCAGAATAGCAATCAGCCCCAGCATTTT
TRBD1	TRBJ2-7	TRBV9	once	CASSVGGTGSYEQYF	TGTGCCAGCAGCGTAGGGGGGACAGGCTCCTACGAGCAGTACTTC
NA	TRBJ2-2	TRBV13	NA	CASSLVSENTGELFF	TGTGCCAGCAGCTTAGTGTCAGAGAACACCGGGGAGCTGTTTTTT
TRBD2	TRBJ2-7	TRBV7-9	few	CASSSSGGAWNEQYF	TGTGCCAGCAGTTCTAGCGGGGGGGCATGGAACGAGCAGTACTTC
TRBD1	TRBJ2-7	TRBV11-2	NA	CASSLTRGPLSTYEQYF	TGTGCCAGCAGCCTAACTAGGGGGCCTCTTAGTACCTACGAGCAGTACTTC
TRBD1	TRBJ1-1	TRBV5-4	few	CASSFDLTGIGNTEAFF	TGTGCCAGCAGCTTCGACCTGACAGGGATTGGAAACACTGAAGCTTTCTTT
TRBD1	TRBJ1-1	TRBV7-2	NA	CASSPAQGAVTEAFF	TGTGCCAGCAGCCCGGCTCAGGGGGCCGTAACTGAAGCTTTCTTT
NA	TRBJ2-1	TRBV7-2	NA	CASSLTGMAYNEQFF	TGTGCCAGCAGCTTAACCGGGATGGCCTACAATGAGCAGTTCTTC
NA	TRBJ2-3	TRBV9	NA	CASSVLDGGGAATDTQYF	TGTGCCAGCAGCGTACTAGATGGGGGGGGCGCCGCAACAGATACGCAGTATTTT
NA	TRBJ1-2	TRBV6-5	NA	CASSRYRVGDYGYTF	TGTGCCAGCAGTCGCTACAGGGTGGGGGACTATGGCTACACCTTC
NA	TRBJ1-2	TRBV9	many	CASSPSTPSLGYTF	TGTGCCAGCAGCCCATCAACTCCAAGTCTTGGCTACACCTTC
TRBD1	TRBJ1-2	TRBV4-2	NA	CASSQDRDGYGYTF	TGTGCCAGCAGCCAGGACAGGGACGGCTATGGCTACACCTTC
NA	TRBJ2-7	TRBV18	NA	CASSPQDGPDEQYF	TGTGCCAGCTCACCTCAGGATGGCCCGGACGAGCAGTACTTC
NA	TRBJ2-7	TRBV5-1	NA	CASETGEGYEQYF	TGCGCCAGTGAGACAGGGGAGGGCTACGAGCAGTACTTC
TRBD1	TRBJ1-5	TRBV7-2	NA	CASSFAGGLNQPQHF	TGTGCCAGCAGCTTCGCAGGGGGTCTCAATCAGCCCCAGCATTTT
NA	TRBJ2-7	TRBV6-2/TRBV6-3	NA	CASSWTVVAYEQYF	TGTGCCAGCAGTTGGACAGTCGTCGCTTACGAGCAGTACTTC
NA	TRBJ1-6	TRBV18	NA	CASSTKGSNTNSPLHF	TGTGCCAGCTCAACCAAGGGGTCTAACACGAATTCACCCCTCCACTTT
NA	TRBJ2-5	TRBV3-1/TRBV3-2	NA	CASSQVPGETQYF	TGTGCCAGCAGCCAAGTCCCAGGAGAGACCCAGTACTTC
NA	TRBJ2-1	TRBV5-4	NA	CASSPGAGKVNNEQFF	TGTGCCAGCAGCCCCGGCGCAGGGAAGGTTAACAATGAGCAGTTCTTC
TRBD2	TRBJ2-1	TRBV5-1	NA	CASSFIAGEQFF	TGCGCCAGCAGCTTCATAGCGGGTGAGCAGTTCTTC
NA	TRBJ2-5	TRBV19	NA	CASSIGLGRGQETQYF	TGTGCCAGTAGTATAGGTCTGGGCAGGGGTCAAGAGACCCAGTACTTC
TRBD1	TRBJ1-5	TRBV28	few	CASSFDPTGTLPAHF	TGTGCCAGCAGTTTTGACCCGACAGGGACCCTCCCGGCGCATTTT
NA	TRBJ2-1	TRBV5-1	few	CASSHGTFDEQFF	TGCGCCAGCAGCCACGGGACTTTCGATGAGCAGTTCTTC
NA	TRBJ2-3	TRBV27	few	CASSRQGLTDTQYF	TGTGCCAGCAGCCGACAGGGACTCACAGATACGCAGTATTTT
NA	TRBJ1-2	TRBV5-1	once	CASSRDSSTYGYTF	TGCGCCAGCAGCCGCGACTCCTCCACCTATGGCTACACCTTC
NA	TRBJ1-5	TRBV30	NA	CAWSRGENQPQHF	TGTGCCTGGAGCAGGGGCGAAAATCAGCCCCAGCATTTT